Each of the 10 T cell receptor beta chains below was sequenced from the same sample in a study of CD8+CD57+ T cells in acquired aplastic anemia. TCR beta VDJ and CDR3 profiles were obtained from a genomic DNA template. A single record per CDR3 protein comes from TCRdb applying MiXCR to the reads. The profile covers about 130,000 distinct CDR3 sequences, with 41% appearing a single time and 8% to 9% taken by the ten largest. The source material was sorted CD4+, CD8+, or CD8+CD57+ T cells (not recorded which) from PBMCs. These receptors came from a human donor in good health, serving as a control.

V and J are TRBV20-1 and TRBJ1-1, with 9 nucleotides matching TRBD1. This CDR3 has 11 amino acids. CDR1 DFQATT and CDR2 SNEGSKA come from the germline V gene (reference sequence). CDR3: CIPTGGTEAFF. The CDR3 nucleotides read TGCATCCCGACAGGGGGCACTGAAGCTTTCTTT.

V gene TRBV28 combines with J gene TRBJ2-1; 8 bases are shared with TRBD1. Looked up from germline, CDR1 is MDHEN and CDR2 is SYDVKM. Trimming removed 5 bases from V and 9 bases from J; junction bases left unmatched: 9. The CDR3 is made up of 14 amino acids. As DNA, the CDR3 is TGTGCCAGCAGTCTACAGGGGGTCAGGGGTGAGCAGTTCTTC. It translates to CASSLQGVRGEQFF.

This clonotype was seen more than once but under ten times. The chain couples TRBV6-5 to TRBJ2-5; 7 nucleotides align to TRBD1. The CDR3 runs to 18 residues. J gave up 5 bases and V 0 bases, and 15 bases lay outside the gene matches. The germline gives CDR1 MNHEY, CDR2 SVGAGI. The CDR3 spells CASSYSPTGQAISETQYF. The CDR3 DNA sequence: TGTGCCAGCAGTTACTCTCCCACCGGACAGGCAATTTCGGAGACCCAGTACTTC.

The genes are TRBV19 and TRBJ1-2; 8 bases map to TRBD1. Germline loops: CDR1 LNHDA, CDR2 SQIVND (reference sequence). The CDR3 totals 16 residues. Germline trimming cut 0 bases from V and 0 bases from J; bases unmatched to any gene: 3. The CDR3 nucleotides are TGTGCCAGTAGTATAGATCGACAGGGGACTAACTATGGCTACACCTTC. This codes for CASSIDRQGTNYGYTF. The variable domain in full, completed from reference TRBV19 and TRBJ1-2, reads DGGITQSPKYLFRKEGQNVTLSCEQNLNHDAMYWYRQDPGQGLRLIYYSQIVNDFQKGDIAEGYSVSREKKESFPLTVTSAQKNPTAFYLCASSIDRQGTNYGYTFGSGTRLTVV.

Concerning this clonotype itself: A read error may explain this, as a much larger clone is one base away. CDR3 coding DNA: TGCGCCAGCAGCCCGGCAGGGGCAGAAGGCTACACCTTC. It codes for CASSPAGAEGYTF. The V and J genes are TRBV4-1 and TRBJ1-2, with D possibly TRBD1 on 6 matching bases. From germline, CDR1 is MGHRA and CDR2 YSYEKL. The CDR3 consists of 13 residues. Trimming took 4 bases from V and 8 from J, leaving 14 bases between them.

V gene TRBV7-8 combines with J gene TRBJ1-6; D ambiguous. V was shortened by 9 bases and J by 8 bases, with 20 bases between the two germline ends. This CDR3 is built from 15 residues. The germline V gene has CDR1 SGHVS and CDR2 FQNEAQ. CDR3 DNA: TGTGCCAGTAGTAGGACGGAAGGGAACCATTCACCCCTCCACTTT. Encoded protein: CASSRTEGNHSPLHF.

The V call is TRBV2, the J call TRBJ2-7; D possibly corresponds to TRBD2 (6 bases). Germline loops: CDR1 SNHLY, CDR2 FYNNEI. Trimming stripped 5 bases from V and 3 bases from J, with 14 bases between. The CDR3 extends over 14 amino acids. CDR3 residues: CASSNRLGGYEQYF. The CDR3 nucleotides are TGTGCCAGCAGTAACCGGTTGGGGGGCTACGAGCAGTACTTC.

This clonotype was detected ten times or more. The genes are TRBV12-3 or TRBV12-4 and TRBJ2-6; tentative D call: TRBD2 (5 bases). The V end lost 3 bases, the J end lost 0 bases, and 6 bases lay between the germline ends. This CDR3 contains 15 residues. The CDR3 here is CASSFRGSGANVLTF. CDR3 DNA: TGTGCCAGCAGTTTTCGGGGCTCTGGGGCCAACGTCCTGACTTTC.

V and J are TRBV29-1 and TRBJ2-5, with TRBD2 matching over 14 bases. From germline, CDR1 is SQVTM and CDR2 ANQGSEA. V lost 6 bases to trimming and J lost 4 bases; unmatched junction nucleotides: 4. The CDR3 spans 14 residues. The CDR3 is CSVGLAGGRETQYF. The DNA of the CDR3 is TGCAGCGTAGGACTAGCGGGAGGCAGAGAGACCCAGTACTTC.

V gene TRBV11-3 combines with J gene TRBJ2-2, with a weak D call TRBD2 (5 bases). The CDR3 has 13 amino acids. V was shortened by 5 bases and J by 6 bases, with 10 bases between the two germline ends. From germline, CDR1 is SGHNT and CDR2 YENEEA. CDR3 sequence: CASSARDPGELFF. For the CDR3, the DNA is TGTGCCAGCAGCGCGAGGGATCCCGGGGAGCTGTTTTTT.